This T cell receptor (beta chain) was found in a study of shared clonotypes between healthy human individuals. Study at large: Participating donors consisted of a couple of women and three men aged 18 to 49.

Broader study findings: Tissue TCR repertoires likely differ from these blood-only repertoires.

The authors loaded roughly 200 ng DNA, 30,000 to 35,000 T cell genomes, into sorted-subset replicate PCRs. Data came from immunoSEQ multiplex PCR; TCRdb stores just in-frame clones and leaves some out. This table holds fewer than 200,000 clones, over 80% found once. This clone was recorded once. The antigen remains unidentified. V lost 5 bases and J lost 5, with 19 bases in between. Germline CDR1 reads MDHEN; CDR2 reads SYDVKM. The CDR3 covers 16 residues. The TCR was taken from a woman aged 25 to 39 in good health. Input material: naive CD4+ T cells sorted from blood. Subset: CD45RA+ positively selected. The genes are TRBV28 and TRBJ1-5; no reliable D call. CDR3 region: CASSTREGLGDQPQHF. The CDR3 DNA follows: TGTGCCAGCAGTACCCGGGAAGGGCTTGGGGATCAGCCCCAGCATTTT.